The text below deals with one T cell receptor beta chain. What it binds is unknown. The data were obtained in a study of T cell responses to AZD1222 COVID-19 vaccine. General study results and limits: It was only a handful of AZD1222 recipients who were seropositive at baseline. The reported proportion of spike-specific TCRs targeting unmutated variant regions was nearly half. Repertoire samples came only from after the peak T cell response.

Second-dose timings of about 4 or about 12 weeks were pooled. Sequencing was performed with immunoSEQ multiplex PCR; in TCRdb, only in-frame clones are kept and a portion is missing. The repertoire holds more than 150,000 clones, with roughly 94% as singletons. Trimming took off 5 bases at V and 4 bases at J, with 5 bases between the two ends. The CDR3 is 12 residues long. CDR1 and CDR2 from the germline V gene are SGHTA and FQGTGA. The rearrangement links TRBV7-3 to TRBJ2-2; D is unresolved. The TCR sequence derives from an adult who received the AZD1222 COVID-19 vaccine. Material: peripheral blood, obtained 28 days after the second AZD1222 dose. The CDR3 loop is CASSPSTGELFF. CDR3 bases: TGTGCCAGCAGCCCATCCACCGGGGAGCTGTTTTTT.